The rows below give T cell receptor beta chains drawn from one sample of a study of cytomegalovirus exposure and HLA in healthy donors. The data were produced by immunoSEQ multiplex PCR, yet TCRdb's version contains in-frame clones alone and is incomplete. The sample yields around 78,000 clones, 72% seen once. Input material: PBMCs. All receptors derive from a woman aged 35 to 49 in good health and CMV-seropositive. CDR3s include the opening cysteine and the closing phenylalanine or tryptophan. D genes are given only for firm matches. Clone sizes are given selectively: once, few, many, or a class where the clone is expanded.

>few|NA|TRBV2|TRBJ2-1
CASMLEGPYNEQFF
TGTGCCAGCATGTTGGAGGGTCCCTACAATGAGCAGTTCTTC
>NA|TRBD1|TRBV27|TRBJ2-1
CASWRAQGAQSGVNEQFF
TGTGCCAGCTGGCGGGCACAGGGGGCGCAAAGCGGGGTTAATGAGCAGTTCTTC
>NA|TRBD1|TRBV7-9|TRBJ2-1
CASMDRGNNEQFF
TGTGCCAGCATGGACAGGGGGAACAATGAGCAGTTCTTC
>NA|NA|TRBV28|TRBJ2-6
CASRSSGANVLTF
TGTGCCAGCAGGAGCTCTGGGGCCAACGTCCTGACTTTC
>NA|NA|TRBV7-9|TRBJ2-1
CASSSTEQGNNEQFF
TGTGCCAGCAGCTCGACCGAGCAGGGGAACAATGAGCAGTTCTTC
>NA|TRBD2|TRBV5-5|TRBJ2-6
CASSWTSGGATGANVLTF
TGTGCCAGCAGCTGGACTAGCGGGGGGGCAACTGGGGCCAACGTCCTGACTTTC
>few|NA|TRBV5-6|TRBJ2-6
CASSLRNSPTGANVLTF
TGTGCCAGCAGCTTGAGAAACAGTCCTACTGGGGCCAACGTCCTGACTTTC
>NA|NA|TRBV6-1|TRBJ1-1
CASSEQGNTEAFF
TGTGCCAGCAGTGAGCAGGGGAACACTGAAGCTTTCTTT
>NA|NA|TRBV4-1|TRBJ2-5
CASSLGVKHAQETQYF
TGCGCCAGCAGCCTCGGGGTGAAACACGCGCAAGAGACCCAGTACTTC
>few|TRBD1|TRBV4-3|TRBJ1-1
CASSQVGTAEAFF
TGCGCCAGCAGCCAAGTGGGGACAGCCGAAGCTTTCTTT
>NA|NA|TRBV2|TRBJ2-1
CASTRDLGPYNEQFF
TGTGCCAGCACTCGGGACTTGGGGCCCTACAATGAGCAGTTCTTC
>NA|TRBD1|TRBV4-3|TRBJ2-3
CASSQSGTGGPPDTQYF
TGCGCCAGCAGCCAATCCGGGACAGGGGGACCTCCAGATACGCAGTATTTT
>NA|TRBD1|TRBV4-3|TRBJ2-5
CASSHRGRGETQYF
TGCGCCAGCAGCCATAGGGGGCGCGGGGAGACCCAGTACTTC
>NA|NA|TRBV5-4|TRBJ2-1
CASSLWQAQYNEQFF
TGTGCCAGCAGCTTATGGCAGGCCCAGTACAATGAGCAGTTCTTC
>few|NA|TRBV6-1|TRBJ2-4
CASSEPPGGHGKNIQYF
TGTGCCAGCAGTGAACCGCCTGGGGGCCATGGCAAAAACATTCAGTACTTC
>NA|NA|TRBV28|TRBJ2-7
CASSLYFTGYTYEQYF
TGTGCCAGCAGCCTTTACTTTACAGGGTATACCTACGAGCAGTACTTC
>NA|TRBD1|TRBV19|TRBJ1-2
CATTRDSSYGYTF
TGTGCCACAACAAGGGACAGTTCCTATGGCTACACCTTC
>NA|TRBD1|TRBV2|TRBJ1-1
CASSLTGGDTEAFF
TGTGCCAGCAGTCTTACAGGGGGGGATACTGAAGCTTTCTTT
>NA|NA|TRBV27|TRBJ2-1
CATKGVLTYNEQFF
TGTGCCACCAAGGGGGTCCTAACCTACAATGAGCAGTTCTTC
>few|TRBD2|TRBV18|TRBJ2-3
CASSLPPGLAASTDTQYF
TGTGCCAGCTCCCTACCTCCGGGACTAGCGGCCTCAACAGATACGCAGTATTTT
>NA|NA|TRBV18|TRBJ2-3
CASSLTAQGRTQYF
TGTGCCAGCTCACTGACGGCCCAGGGGCGAACGCAGTATTTT
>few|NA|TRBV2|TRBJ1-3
CASSAEGPLNSGNTIYF
TGTGCCAGCAGTGCTGAGGGTCCCCTTAACTCTGGAAACACCATATATTTT
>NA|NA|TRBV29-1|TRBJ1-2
CSVRDIGDYGYTF
TGCAGCGTACGGGACATTGGTGACTATGGCTACACCTTC
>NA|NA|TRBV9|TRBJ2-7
CASSVGNANEQYF
TGTGCCAGCAGCGTAGGCAACGCAAACGAGCAGTACTTC
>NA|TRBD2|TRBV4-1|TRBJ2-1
CASSQLSGSNYNEQFF
TGCGCCAGCAGCCAACTCAGCGGGAGTAACTACAATGAGCAGTTCTTC
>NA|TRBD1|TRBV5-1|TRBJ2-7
CASSLQGVGEQYF
TGCGCCAGCAGCTTGCAGGGGGTGGGGGAGCAGTACTTC
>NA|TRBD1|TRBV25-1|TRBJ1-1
CASSVTGMNTEAFF
TGTGCCAGCAGTGTGACAGGGATGAACACTGAAGCTTTCTTT
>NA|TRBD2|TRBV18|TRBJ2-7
CASSPPSGGAEQYF
TGTGCCAGCTCACCTCCCTCGGGGGGAGCCGAGCAGTACTTC
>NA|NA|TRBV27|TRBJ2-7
CASSLWGVGYEQYF
TGTGCCAGCAGTTTATGGGGGGTTGGCTACGAGCAGTACTTC
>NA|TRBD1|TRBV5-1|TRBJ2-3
CASSLLGTGYTDTQYF
TGCGCCAGCAGCTTGCTCGGGACAGGGTACACAGATACGCAGTATTTT
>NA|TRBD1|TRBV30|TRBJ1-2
CAWRGQGNGYTF
TGTGCCTGGAGAGGACAGGGGAATGGCTACACCTTC
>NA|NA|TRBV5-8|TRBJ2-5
CASSLRRGMGETQYF
TGTGCCAGCAGCTTGCGTAGGGGAATGGGGGAGACCCAGTACTTC
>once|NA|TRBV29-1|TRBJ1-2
CSVEDGSKDGGF
TGCAGCGTTGAAGATGGGAGTAAGGACGGGGGCTTC
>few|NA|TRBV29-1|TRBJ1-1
CSVWGLDTEAFF
TGCAGCGTTTGGGGGCTGGACACTGAAGCTTTCTTT
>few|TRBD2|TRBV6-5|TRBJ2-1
CASSSGTSGMYNEQFF
TGTGCCAGCAGTTCCGGGACTAGCGGGATGTACAATGAGCAGTTCTTC
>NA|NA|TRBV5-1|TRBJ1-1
CASSLEERGYTEAFF
TGCGCCAGCAGCTTGGAAGAACGGGGGTACACTGAAGCTTTCTTT
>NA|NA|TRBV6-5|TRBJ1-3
CASSARTAGNTIYF
TGTGCCAGCAGTGCCAGGACAGCTGGAAACACCATATATTTT
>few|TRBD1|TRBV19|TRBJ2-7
CASGGQGYEQYF
TGTGCCAGTGGGGGACAGGGGTACGAGCAGTACTTC
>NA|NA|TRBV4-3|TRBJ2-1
CASSQDYGALFF
TGCGCCAGCAGCCAAGATTACGGAGCGCTGTTCTTC
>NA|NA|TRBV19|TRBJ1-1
CASSMRTDTEAFF
TGTGCCAGTAGTATGCGGACAGACACTGAAGCTTTCTTT
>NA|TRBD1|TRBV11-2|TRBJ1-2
CASTVGQGYGYTF
TGTGCCAGCACGGTCGGACAGGGATATGGCTACACCTTC
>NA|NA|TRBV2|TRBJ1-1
CATNQQGNTEAFF
TGTGCCACCAACCAACAGGGTAACACTGAAGCTTTCTTT
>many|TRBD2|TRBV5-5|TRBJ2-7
CASGGGLDTSYEQYF
TGTGCCAGCGGGGGGGGACTAGACACTTCCTACGAGCAGTACTTC
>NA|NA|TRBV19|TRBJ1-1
CASSIGERQEAFF
TGTGCCAGTAGTATCGGAGAGCGCCAAGAAGCTTTCTTT
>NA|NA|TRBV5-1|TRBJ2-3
CASSLASASTDTQYF
TGCGCCAGCAGCTTGGCCAGTGCTAGCACAGATACGCAGTATTTT
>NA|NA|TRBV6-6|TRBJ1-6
CAGGGSMDSPLHF
TGTGCCGGGGGGGGGTCCATGGATTCACCCCTCCACTTT
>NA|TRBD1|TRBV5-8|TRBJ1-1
CASGLNRGPEAFF
TGTGCCAGCGGGTTGAACAGGGGGCCTGAAGCTTTCTTT
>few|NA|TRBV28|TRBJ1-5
CASSGTGFGKLDQPQHF
TGTGCCAGCAGTGGAACAGGGTTCGGTAAACTGGATCAGCCCCAGCATTTT
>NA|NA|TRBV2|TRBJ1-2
CASSETGRPYFAGQGYTF
TGTGCCAGCAGCGAGACTGGCAGACCCTATTTCGCAGGGCAAGGCTACACCTTC
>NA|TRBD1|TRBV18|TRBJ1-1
CASSPSGQGGTEAFF
TGTGCCAGCTCACCGTCGGGACAGGGTGGCACTGAAGCTTTCTTT